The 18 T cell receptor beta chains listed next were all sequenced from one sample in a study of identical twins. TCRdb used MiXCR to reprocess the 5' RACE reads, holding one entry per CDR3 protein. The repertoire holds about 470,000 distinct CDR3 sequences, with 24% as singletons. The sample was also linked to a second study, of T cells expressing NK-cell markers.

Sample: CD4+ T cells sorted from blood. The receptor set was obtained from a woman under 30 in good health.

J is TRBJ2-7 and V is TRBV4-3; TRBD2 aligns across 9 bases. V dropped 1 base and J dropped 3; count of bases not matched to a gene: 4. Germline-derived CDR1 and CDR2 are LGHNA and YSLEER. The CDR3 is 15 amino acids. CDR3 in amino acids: CASSQVSSGNYEQYF. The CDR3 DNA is TGCGCCAGCAGCCAAGTGTCTAGCGGGAACTACGAGCAGTACTTC.

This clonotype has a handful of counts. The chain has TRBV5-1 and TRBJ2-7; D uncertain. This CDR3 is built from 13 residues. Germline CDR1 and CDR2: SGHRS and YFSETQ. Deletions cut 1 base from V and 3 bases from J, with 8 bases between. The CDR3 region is CASSLPTLYEQYF. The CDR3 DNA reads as TGCGCCAGCAGCTTGCCCACCCTCTACGAGCAGTACTTC.

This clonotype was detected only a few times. CDR3 residues: CASSSVDRDFSYEQYF. CDR3 nucleotide sequence: TGCGCCAGCAGCTCGGTAGACCGAGACTTCTCCTACGAGCAGTACTTC. The chain has TRBV5-1 and TRBJ2-7; D gene unclear. Trimming shortened V by 3 bases and J by 0 bases, and 16 bases separated the two germline ends. Germline-derived CDR1 and CDR2 are SGHRS and YFSETQ. The CDR3 totals 16 residues.

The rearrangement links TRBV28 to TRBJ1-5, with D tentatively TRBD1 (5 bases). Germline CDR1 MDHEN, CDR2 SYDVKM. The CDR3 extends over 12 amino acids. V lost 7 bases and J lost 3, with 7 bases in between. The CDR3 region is CASTRVNQPQHF. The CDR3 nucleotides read TGTGCCAGCACCAGGGTCAATCAGCCCCAGCATTTT.

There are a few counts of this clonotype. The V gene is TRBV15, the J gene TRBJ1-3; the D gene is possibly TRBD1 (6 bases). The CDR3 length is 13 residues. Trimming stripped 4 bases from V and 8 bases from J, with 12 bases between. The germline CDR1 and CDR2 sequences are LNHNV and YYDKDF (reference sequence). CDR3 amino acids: CATSNIRGHTIYF. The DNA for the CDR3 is TGTGCCACCAGCAATATACGGGGGCACACCATATATTTT.

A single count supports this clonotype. The CDR3 region has the DNA TGTGCCAGCAGTTACTCGAGGGTGAGGGAGACCCAGTACTTC. Translated: CASSYSRVRETQYF. The chain joins TRBV6-5 to TRBJ2-5, with TRBD2 as a possible D gene (5 bases). CDR1 and CDR2 from the germline V gene are MNHEY and SVGAGI. Trimming stripped 0 bases from V and 5 bases from J, with 10 bases between. The CDR3 has 14 residues.

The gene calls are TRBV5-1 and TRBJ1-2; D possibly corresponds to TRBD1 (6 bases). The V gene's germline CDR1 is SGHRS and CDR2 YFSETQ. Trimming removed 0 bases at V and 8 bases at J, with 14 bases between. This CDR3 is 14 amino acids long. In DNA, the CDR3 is TGCGCCAGCAGCTTGGCGGGGGCGGTGAGGGGCTACACCTTC. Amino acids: CASSLAGAVRGYTF.

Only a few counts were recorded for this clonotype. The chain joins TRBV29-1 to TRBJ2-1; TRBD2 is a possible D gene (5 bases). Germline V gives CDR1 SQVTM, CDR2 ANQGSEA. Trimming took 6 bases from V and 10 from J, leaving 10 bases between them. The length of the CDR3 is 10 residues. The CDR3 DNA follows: TGCAGCGTGGTCCCGGGGGAGCAGTTCTTC. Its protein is CSVVPGEQFF.

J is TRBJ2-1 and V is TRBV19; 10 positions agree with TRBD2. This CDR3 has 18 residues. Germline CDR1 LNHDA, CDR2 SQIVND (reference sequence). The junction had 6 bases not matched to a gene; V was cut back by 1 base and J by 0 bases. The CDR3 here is CASSIGLAGELSYNEQFF. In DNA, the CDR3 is TGTGCCAGTAGTATAGGGCTAGCGGGGGAACTCTCCTACAATGAGCAGTTCTTC.

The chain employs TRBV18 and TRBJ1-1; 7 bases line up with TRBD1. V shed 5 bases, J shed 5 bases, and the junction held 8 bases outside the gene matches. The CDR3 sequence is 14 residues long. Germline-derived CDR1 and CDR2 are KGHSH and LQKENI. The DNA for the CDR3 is TGTGCCAGCTCATTCGACAGGGCGTCTACTGAAGCTTTCTTT. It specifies CASSFDRASTEAFF.

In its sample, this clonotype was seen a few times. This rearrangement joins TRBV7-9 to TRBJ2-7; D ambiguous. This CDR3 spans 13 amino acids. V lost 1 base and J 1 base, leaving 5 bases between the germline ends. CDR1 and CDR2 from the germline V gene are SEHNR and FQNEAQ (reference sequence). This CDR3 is CASSLGISYEQYF. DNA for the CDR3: TGTGCCAGCAGCTTAGGGATTTCCTACGAGCAGTACTTC.

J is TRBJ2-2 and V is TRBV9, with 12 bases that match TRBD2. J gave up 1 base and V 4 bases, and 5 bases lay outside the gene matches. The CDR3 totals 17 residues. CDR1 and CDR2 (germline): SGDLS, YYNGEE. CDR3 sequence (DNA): TGTGCCAGCAGCTTCCGGACTAGCGGGGAGAACACCGGGGAGCTGTTTTTT. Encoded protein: CASSFRTSGENTGELFF.

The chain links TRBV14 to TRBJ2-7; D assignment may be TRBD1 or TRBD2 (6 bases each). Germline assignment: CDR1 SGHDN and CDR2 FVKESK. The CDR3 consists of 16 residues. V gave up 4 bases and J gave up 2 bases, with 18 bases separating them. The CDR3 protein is CASSPAGGPGTYEQYF. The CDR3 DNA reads TGTGCCAGCAGCCCTGCCGGGGGCCCGGGGACCTACGAGCAGTACTTC.

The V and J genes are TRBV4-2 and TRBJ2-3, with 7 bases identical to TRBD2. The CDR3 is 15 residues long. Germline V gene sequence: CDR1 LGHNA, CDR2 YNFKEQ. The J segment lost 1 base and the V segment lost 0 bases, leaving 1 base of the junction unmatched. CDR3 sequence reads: CASSQEGGGTDTQYF. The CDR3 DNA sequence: TGTGCCAGCAGCCAAGAGGGGGGGGGCACAGATACGCAGTATTTT.

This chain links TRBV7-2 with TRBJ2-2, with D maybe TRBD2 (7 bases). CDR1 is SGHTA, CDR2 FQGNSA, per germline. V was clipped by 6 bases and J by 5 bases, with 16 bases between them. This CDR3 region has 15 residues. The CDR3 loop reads CASRWGGPGTGELFF. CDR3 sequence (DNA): TGTGCCAGCAGATGGGGGGGGCCGGGGACCGGGGAGCTGTTTTTT.

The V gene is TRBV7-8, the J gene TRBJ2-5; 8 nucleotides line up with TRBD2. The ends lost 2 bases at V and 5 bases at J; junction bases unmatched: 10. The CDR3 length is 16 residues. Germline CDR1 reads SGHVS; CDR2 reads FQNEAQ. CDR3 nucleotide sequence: TGTGCCAGCAGCTTACAACGGACTAGCAGACCCGAGACCCAGTACTTC. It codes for CASSLQRTSRPETQYF.

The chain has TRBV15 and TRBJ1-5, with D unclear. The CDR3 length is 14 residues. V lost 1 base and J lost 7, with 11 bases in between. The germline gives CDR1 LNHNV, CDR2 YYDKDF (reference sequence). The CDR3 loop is CATSRVRERQPQHF. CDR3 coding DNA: TGTGCCACCAGCAGAGTTAGGGAGCGCCAGCCCCAGCATTTT.

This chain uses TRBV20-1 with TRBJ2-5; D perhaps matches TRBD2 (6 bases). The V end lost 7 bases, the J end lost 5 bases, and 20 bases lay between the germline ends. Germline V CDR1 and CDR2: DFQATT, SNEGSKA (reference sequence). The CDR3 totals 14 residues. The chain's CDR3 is CSVPGGVMAETQYF. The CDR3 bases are TGCAGTGTCCCCGGGGGAGTGATGGCGGAGACCCAGTACTTC.